This TCR beta chain was captured in a study of beta chain features in type 1 diabetes. Expressed TCRB transcripts were sequenced because the entire RNA isolate underwent reverse transcription. The data were produced by immunoSEQ multiplex PCR, yet TCRdb's version contains in-frame clones alone and is incomplete. The sample records 110,000 to 150,000 clones, approximately 9.8% being singletons. This clone was detected ten times or more. A junction boundary mismatches the germline segment, possibly from a read error. The sample was central memory CD4+ T cells from blood. The sequence derives from a woman aged 40 to 49 in good health.

The CDR3 DNA follows: TGTGCCAGCAGCTCGAACCGGGACAATGCCTTT. Residues: CASSSNRDNAF. V gene TRBV7-9 combines with J gene TRBJ1-3; D is perhaps TRBD1 (6 bases). Germline V lookup: CDR1 SEHNR, CDR2 FQNEAQ (reference sequence). The CDR3 extends over 11 amino acids.